This T cell receptor (beta chain) emerged from a study of T cells after yellow fever vaccination. The study made its TCR cDNA through 5'RACE template switching. That step introduced a universal primer site along with UMIs. Each CDR3 protein is one row after TCRdb ran MiXCR on the 5' RACE reads. The profile shows roughly 250,000 distinct CDR3 sequences, about an eighth of them singletons. The sequenced sample was CD4+ T cells sorted from PBMCs, obtained 45 days after the yellow fever booster vaccination. This clonotype was sampled from a man aged 25 to 40 who received the YFV17D yellow fever vaccine.

The CDR3 here is CASSVFGTGRYEQYF. The CDR3 DNA sequence: TGTGCCAGCAGCGTATTTGGGACAGGGCGCTACGAGCAGTACTTC. The chain uses TRBV9 and TRBJ2-7; 9 bases align to TRBD1. CDR1 SGDLS and CDR2 YYNGEE come from the germline V gene. The junction had 5 bases not matched to a gene; V was cut back by 1 base and J by 3 bases. The CDR3 has 15 residues.